This is a list of T cell receptor beta chains from one sample in a study of cytomegalovirus exposure and HLA in healthy donors. Sequenced by immunoSEQ multiplex PCR; TCRdb stores in-frame clones only, minus some. The profile shows under 300,000 clones, around 90% of them singletons. The sequenced material came from PBMCs. The source is a woman aged 18-29 years in good health and CMV-seronegative. The CDR3 runs from the conserved cysteine through the conserved F or W. D genes are given only for firm matches. The size field is filled for only some rows; it gives once, few, many or a size class.

TRBV27	-	TRBJ2-2	-	TGTGCCAGCAGTTTATGGGCTAGCGACACCGGGGAGCTGTTTTTT	CASSLWASDTGELFF
TRBV28	-	TRBJ2-7	few	TGTGCCAGCAGTTCTCCAACAGGGTACGAGCAGTACTTC	CASSSPTGYEQYF
TRBV7-6	TRBD1	TRBJ2-2	-	TGTGCCAGCAGCGATCGGACAGGGGGTTCCGGGGAGCTGTTTTTT	CASSDRTGGSGELFF
TRBV5-6	-	TRBJ2-1	-	TGTGCCAGCAGCTTGGTAGGGGTCAATGAGCAGTTCTTC	CASSLVGVNEQFF
TRBV7-2	TRBD1	TRBJ2-5	-	TGTGCCAGCAGCTTAGTGGGGACAGGGGCAGTCGAGACCCAGTACTTC	CASSLVGTGAVETQYF
TRBV5-4	-	TRBJ1-6	-	TGTGCCAGCAGCTTGGGCAGGGCTAATTCACCCCTCCACTTT	CASSLGRANSPLHF
TRBV5-4	TRBD1	TRBJ2-1	-	TGTGCCAGCAGCTCCCCGGGACAGCTCTACAATGAGCAGTTCTTC	CASSSPGQLYNEQFF
TRBV18	-	TRBJ1-3	-	TGTGCCAGCTTGGAGGGCCAGAGCTCTGGAAACACCATATATTTT	CASLEGQSSGNTIYF
TRBV7-9	-	TRBJ1-2	-	TGTGCCAGCAGCCTGGACATTGCTGGCTACACCTTC	CASSLDIAGYTF
TRBV19	TRBD1	TRBJ1-2	-	TGTGCCAGTAGTATAGACAGTCGGGACAGATATGGCTACACCTTC	CASSIDSRDRYGYTF
TRBV15	TRBD1	TRBJ2-1	-	TGTGCCACCAGCTCCCGGGACAGGGGTGGAAATGAGCAGTTCTTC	CATSSRDRGGNEQFF
TRBV18	TRBD1	TRBJ2-1	-	TGTGCCAGCTCACCAGGGACAGGGGTCTACAATGAGCAGTTCTTC	CASSPGTGVYNEQFF
TRBV7-9	-	TRBJ2-3	few	TGTGCCAGCAGCTTAACTCCACGAGGGGATACGCAGTATTTT	CASSLTPRGDTQYF
TRBV6-6	-	TRBJ2-3	-	TGTGCCGCCGGGGGAGAAACAGATACGCAGTATTTT	CAAGGETDTQYF
TRBV4-1	TRBD2	TRBJ2-2	-	TGCGCCAGCAGCCTTCGGACTAGCGGGGGACCCAACACCGGGGAGCTGTTTTTT	CASSLRTSGGPNTGELFF